This TCR beta chain was profiled in a study of blood T cell repertoires in COVID-19. Study information: COVID-19 samples from acute and convalescent phases originated in the United States, Italy and Spain. T cells, B-cell-depleted T cells, or PBMCs supplied cDNA or gDNA.

CDR1 LGHNA and CDR2 YNFKEQ come from the germline V gene. The CDR3 sequence is 17 residues long. V lost 0 bases, J lost 2 bases, and 14 bases lay in between. Per the original methods: Reference gene primers were amplified, and this amplification served to estimate nucleated cell counts. Sequencing was performed with immunoSEQ multiplex PCR; in TCRdb, only in-frame clones are kept and a portion is missing. For V, J and clone size, that table is used; D and trimming come from the DNA. The repertoire holds 300,000 to 400,000 clones, with more than 70% as singletons. Input material: peripheral blood. The TCR sequence derives from a woman in her fifties or sixties who had recovered from COVID-19. The chain joins TRBV4-2 to TRBJ2-1, with D hard to call. The CDR3 here is CASSQEVREPAYNEQFF. The CDR3 DNA follows: TGTGCCAGCAGCCAAGAGGTGAGAGAGCCGGCCTACAATGAGCAGTTCTTC.